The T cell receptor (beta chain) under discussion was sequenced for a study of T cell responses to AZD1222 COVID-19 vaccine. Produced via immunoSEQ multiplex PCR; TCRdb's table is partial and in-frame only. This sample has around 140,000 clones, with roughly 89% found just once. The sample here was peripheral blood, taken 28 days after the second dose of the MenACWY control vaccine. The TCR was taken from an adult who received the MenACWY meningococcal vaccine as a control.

The CDR3 protein is CASAWQINEKLFF. The CDR3 DNA reads TGTGCCAGCGCTTGGCAGATTAATGAAAAACTGTTTTTT. This chain links TRBV12-3 or TRBV12-4 with TRBJ1-4; D is undetermined. This CDR3 comprises 13 residues. Deletions cut 8 bases from V and 4 bases from J, with 11 bases between.